Included here is one T cell receptor (beta chain) sequence, with context. This CDR3 is also generated by other DNA sequences in the sample. CD45RO-negative, CCR7-positively selected cells formed the naive CD8 fraction, excluding terminally differentiated effector memory CD45RA+ cells. Several immunoSEQ 96-well plates shared each subset's DNA, each plate a replicate. Profiling relied on immunoSEQ multiplex PCR, and the TCRdb table lists in-frame clones only, not all of them. The sample records some 2 million clones, about 95% being singletons. CDR1 and CDR2 (germline): SEHNR, FQNEAQ (reference sequence). The trim removed 6 bases at V and 2 bases at J, leaving 5 bases unmatched. This CDR3 has 15 amino acids. This sample stems from a study of shared clonotypes between healthy human individuals.

Sample: naive CD8+ T cells sorted from blood. This sequence was found in a man between 18 and 35 years old in good health. The chain employs TRBV7-9 and TRBJ2-7, with 12 bases fitting TRBD2. In DNA, the CDR3 is TGTGCCAGCAGTTTCCTAGCGGGAGGGCCCTACGAGCAGTACTTC. This encodes CASSFLAGGPYEQYF.